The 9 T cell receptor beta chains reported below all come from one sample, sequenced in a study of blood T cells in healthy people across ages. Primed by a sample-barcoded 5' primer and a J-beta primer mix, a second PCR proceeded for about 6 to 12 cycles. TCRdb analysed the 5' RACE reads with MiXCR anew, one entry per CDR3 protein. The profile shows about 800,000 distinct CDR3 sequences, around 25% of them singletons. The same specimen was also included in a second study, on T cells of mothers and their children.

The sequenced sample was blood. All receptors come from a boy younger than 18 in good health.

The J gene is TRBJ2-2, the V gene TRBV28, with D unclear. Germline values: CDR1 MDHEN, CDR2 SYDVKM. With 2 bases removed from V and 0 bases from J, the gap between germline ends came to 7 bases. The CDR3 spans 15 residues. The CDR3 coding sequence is TGTGCCAGCAGTTTAGGCTCGGCGAACACCGGGGAGCTGTTTTTT. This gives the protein CASSLGSANTGELFF.

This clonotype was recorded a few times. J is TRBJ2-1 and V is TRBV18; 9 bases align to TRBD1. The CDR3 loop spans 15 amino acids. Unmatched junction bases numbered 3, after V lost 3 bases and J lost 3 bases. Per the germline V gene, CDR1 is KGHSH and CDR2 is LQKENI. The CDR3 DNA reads TGTGCCAGCTCACCGGACAGGGGAGGCTACAATGAGCAGTTCTTC. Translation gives CASSPDRGGYNEQFF.

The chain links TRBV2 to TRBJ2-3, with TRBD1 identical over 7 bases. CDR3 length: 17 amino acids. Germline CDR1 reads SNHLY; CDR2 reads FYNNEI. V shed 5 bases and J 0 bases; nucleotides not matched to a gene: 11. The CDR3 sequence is CASSIPGQSLSTDTQYF. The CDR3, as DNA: TGTGCCAGCAGTATCCCGGGACAGTCTCTTAGCACAGATACGCAGTATTTT.

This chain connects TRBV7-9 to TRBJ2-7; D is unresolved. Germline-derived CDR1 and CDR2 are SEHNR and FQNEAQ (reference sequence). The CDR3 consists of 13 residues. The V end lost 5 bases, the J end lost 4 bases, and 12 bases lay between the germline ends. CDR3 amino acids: CASSLHPQYEQYF. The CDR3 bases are TGTGCCAGCAGCCTTCACCCCCAGTACGAGCAGTACTTC. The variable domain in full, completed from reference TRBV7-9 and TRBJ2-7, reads DTGVSQNPRHKITKRGQNVTFRCDPISEHNRLYWYRQTLGQGPEFLTYFQNEAQLEKSRLLSDRFSAERPKGSFSTLEIQRTEQGDSAMYLCASSLHPQYEQYFGPGTRLTVT.

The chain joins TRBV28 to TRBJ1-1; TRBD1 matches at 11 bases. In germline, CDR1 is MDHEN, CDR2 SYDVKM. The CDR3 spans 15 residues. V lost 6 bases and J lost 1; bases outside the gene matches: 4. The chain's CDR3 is CASRGGTGGNTEAFF. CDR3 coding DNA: TGTGCCAGCAGGGGGGGGACAGGGGGGAACACTGAAGCTTTCTTT. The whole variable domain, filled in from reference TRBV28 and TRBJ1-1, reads DVKVTQSSRYLVKRTGEKVFLECVQDMDHENMFWYRQDPGLGLRLIYFSYDVKMKEKGDIPEGYSVSREKKERFSLILESASTNQTSMYLCASRGGTGGNTEAFFGQGTRLTVV.

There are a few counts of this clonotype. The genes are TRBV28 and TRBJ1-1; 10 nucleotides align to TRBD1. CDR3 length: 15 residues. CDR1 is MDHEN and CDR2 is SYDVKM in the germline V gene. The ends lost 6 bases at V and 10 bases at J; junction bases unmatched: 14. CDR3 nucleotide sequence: TGTGCCAGCAGAACTCCCGGGACAGGGGTTCGGAGAGCTTTCTTT. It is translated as CASRTPGTGVRRAFF.

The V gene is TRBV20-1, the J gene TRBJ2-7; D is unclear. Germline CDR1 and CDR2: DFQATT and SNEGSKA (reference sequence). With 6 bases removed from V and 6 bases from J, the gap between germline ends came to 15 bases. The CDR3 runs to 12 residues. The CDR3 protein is CSARPGLGEQYF. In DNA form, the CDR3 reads TGCAGTGCCAGGCCAGGCCTAGGCGAGCAGTACTTC.

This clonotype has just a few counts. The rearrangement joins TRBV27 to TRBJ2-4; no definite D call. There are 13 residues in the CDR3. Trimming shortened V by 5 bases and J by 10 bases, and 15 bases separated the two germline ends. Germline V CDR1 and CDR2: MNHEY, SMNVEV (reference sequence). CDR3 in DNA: TGTGCCAGCAGTCCCTCGAGCGTCGGGATTCAGTACTTC. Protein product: CASSPSSVGIQYF.

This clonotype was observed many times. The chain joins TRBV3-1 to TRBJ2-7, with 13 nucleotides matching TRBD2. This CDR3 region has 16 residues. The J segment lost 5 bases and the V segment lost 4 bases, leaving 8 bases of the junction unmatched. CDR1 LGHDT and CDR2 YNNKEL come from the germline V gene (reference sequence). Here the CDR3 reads CASSPFGLAGEDEQYF. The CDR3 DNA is TGTGCCAGCAGCCCCTTCGGACTAGCGGGAGAAGACGAGCAGTACTTC.